This T cell receptor (beta chain) comes out of a study of T cells in Graves' hyperthyroidism and ophthalmopathy. About the study: Initial diagnosis, before any treatment, was when peripheral blood was collected.

RNA transcripts gave rise to amplified TCR beta CDR3 regions. First-round RT-PCR with HTBI primers amplified the TCR CDR3 region. TCRdb used MiXCR to reprocess the multiplex PCR reads, holding one entry per CDR3 protein. Of about 640,000 distinct CDR3 sequences in the sample, around 21% are singletons; the top ten hold 34%. The CDR3 sequence is 13 residues long. Trimming took 6 bases from V and 5 from J, leaving 13 bases between them. Per the germline V gene, CDR1 is MNHEY and CDR2 is SVGEGT. Active moderate-to-severe ophthalmopathy, Clinical Activity Score at least 3, NOSPECS at least 4, under 3 months' duration. Orbital computed tomography, thyroid ultrasound, serum thyroxine and TRAb, and clinical symptoms together informed the diagnoses.

The sample consisted of blood. The receptor comes from a man between 25 and 39 years old with Graves' ophthalmopathy. The J gene is TRBJ2-5, the V gene TRBV6-2 or TRBV6-3; D remains ambiguous. CDR3 nucleotides: TGTGCCAGCAGCGCCGGAGTTAGGGAGACCCAGTACTTC. Its protein is CASSAGVRETQYF.